This T cell receptor beta chain was found in a study of CD8 T cells in ankylosing spondylitis. With respect to this clonotype: Antigen: not known.

Quantitative 5'-RACE with molecular barcodes produced the TCR beta libraries. TCRdb used MiXCR to reprocess the 5' RACE reads, holding one entry per CDR3 protein. The sample yields about 270,000 distinct CDR3 sequences, 32% seen once. CDR1 and CDR2 from the germline V gene are MGHRA and YSYEKL. The CDR3 spans 14 residues. Trimming cost V 2 bases and J 4 bases, with 12 bases left between them. Study results and limitations: Seemingly distinctive of ankylosing spondylitis blood was a TCR beta motif formed by eight highly homologous variants. It was reported that disease-linked clones were significantly enriched in matched ankylosing spondylitis synovial fluid.

Material for sequencing was blood, either unsorted or a sorted T cell fraction (not recorded which). V and J are TRBV4-1 and TRBJ2-7; D is perhaps TRBD1 or TRBD2 (5 bases each). This TCR derives from a male donor with ankylosing spondylitis or in good health (not recorded which). CDR3 loop: CASSQQPRGYEQYF. The CDR3 DNA is TGCGCCAGCAGCCAACAACCGAGGGGTTACGAGCAGTACTTC.